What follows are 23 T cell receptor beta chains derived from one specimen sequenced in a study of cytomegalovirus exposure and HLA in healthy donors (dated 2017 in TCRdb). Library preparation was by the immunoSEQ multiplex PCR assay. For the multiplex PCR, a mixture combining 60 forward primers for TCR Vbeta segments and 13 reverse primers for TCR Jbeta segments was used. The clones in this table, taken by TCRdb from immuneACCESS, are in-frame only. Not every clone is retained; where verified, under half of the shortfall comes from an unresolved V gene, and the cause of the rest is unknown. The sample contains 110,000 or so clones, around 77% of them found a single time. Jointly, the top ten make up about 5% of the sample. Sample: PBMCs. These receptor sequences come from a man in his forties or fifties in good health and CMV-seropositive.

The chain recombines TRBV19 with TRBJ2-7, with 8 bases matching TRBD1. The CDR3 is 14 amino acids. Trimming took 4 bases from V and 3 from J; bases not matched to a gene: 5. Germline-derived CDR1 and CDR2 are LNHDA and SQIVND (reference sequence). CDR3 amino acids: CASSTGQVSYEQYF. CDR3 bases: TGTGCCAGTAGTACGGGACAGGTGAGCTACGAGCAGTACTTC.

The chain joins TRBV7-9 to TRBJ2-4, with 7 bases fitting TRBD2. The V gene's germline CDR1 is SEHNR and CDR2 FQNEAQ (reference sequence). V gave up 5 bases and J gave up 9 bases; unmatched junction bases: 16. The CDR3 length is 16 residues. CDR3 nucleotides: TGTGCCAGCAGCGATGGCTTGGGCGGGAGTTTCGGCATTCAGTACTTC. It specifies CASSDGLGGSFGIQYF.

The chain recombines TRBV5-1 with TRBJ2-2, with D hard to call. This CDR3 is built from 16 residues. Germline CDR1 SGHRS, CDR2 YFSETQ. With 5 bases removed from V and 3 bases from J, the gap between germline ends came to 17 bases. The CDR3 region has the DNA TGCGCCAGCAGAGGAGACGGAGCGTGGGACACCGGGGAGCTGTTTTTT. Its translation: CASRGDGAWDTGELFF.

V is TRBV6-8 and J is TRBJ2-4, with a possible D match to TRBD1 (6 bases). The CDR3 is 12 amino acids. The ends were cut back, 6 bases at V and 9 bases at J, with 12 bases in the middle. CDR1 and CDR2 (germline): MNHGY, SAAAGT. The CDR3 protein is CASREQGIIQYF. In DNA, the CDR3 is TGTGCCAGCAGAGAACAGGGAATCATTCAGTACTTC.

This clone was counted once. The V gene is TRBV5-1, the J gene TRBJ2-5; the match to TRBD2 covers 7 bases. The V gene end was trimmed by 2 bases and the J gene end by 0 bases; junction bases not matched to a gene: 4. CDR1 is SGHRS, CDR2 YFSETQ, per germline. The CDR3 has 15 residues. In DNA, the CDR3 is TGCGCCAGCAGCTTTGCGGGGGTTTACCAAGAGACCCAGTACTTC. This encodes CASSFAGVYQETQYF.

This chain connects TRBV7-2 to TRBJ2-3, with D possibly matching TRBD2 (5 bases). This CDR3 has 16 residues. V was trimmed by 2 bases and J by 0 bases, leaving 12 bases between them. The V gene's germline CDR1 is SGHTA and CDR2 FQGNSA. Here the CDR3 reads CASSLSKRTSTDTQYF. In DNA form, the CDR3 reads TGTGCCAGCAGCTTAAGTAAGCGGACTAGCACAGATACGCAGTATTTT.

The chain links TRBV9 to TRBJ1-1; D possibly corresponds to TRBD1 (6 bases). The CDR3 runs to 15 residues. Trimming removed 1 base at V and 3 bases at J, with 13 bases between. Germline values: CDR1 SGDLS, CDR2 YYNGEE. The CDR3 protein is CASSVTPKGDTEAFF. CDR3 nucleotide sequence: TGTGCCAGCAGCGTAACTCCTAAGGGGGACACTGAAGCTTTCTTT. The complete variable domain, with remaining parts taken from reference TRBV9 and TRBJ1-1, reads DSGVTQTPKHLITATGQRVTLRCSPRSGDLSVYWYQQSLDQGLQFLIQYYNGEERAKGNILERFSAQQFPDLHSELNLSSLELGDSALYFCASSVTPKGDTEAFFGQGTRLTVV.

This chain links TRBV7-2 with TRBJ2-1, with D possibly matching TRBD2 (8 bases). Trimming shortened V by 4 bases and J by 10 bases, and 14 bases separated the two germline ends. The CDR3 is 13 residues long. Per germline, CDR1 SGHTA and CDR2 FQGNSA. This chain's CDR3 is CASSSVAGQEQFF. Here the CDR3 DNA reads TGTGCCAGCAGCTCCGTAGCGGGACAGGAGCAGTTCTTC. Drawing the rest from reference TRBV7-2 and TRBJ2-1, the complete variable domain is GAGVSQSPSNKVTEKGKDVELRCDPISGHTALYWYRQSLGQGLEFLIYFQGNSAPDKSGLPSDRFSAERTGGSVSTLTIQRTQQEDSAVYLCASSSVAGQEQFFGPGTRLTVL.

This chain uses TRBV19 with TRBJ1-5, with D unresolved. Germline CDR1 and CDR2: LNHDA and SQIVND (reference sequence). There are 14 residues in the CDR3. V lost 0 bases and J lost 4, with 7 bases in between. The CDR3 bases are TGTGCCAGTAGTATAGATCGAGGTAATCAGCCCCAGCATTTT. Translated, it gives CASSIDRGNQPQHF.

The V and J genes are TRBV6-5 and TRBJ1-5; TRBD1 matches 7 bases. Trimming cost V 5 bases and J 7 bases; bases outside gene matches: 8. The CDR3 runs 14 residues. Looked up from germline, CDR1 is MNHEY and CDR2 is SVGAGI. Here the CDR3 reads CASSERGQYQPQHF. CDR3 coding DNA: TGTGCCAGCAGTGAGAGGGGACAGTACCAGCCCCAGCATTTT.

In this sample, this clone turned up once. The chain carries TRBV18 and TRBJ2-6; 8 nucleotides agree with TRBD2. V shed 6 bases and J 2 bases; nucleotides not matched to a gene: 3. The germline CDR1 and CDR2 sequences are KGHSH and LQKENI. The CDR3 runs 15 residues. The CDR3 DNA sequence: TGTGCCAGCTCGCAGGGACTAGCTGGGGCCAACGTCCTGACTTTC. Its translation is CASSQGLAGANVLTF.

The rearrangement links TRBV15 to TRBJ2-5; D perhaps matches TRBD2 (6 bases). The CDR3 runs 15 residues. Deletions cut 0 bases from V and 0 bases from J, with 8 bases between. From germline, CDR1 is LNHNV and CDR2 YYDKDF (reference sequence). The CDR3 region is CATSRDRGYQETQYF. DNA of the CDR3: TGTGCCACCAGCAGAGATCGGGGGTACCAAGAGACCCAGTACTTC.

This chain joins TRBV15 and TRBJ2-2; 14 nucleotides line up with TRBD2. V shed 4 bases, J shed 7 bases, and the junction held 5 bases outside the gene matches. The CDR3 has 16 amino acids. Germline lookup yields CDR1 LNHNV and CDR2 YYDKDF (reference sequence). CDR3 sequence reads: CATSMGLAGVNGELFF. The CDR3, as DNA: TGTGCCACCAGCATGGGACTAGCGGGAGTTAACGGGGAGCTGTTTTTT.

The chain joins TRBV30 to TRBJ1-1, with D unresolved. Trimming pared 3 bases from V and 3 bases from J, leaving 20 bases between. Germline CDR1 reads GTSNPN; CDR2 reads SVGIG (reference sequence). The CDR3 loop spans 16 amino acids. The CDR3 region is CAWRSPGRNWDTEAFF. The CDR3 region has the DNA TGTGCCTGGAGGTCACCCGGCAGGAATTGGGACACTGAAGCTTTCTTT. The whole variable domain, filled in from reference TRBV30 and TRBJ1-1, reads SQTIHQWPATLVQPVGSPLSLECTVEGTSNPNLYWYRQAAGRGLQLLFYSVGIGQISSEVPQNLSASRPQDRQFILSSKKLLLSDSGFYLCAWRSPGRNWDTEAFFGQGTRLTVV.

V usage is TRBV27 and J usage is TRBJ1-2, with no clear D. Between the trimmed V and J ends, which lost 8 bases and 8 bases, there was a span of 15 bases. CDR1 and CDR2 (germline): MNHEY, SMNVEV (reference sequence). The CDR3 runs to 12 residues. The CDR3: CASGRVSGGYTF. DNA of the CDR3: TGTGCCAGCGGGAGGGTGTCGGGCGGCTACACCTTC.

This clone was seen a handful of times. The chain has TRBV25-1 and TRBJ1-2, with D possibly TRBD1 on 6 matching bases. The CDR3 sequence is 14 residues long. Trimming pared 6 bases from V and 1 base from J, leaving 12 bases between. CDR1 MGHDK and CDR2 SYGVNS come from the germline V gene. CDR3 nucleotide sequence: TGTGCCAGCAGAGGAACAGGGATTAACTATGGCTACACCTTC. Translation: CASRGTGINYGYTF.

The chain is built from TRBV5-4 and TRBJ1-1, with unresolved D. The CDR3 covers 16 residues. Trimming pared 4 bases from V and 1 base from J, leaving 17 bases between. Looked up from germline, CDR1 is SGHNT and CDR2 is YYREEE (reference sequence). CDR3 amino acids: CASSPGGVAGNTEAFF. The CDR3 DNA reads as TGTGCCAGCAGCCCCGGTGGGGTCGCGGGGAACACTGAAGCTTTCTTT.

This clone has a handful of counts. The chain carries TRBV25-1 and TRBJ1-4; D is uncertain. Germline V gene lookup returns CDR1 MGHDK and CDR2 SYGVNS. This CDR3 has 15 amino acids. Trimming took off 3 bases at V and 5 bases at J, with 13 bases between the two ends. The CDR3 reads CASSEGSTGNEKLFF. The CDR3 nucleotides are TGTGCCAGCAGTGAGGGTTCGACTGGGAATGAAAAACTGTTTTTT.

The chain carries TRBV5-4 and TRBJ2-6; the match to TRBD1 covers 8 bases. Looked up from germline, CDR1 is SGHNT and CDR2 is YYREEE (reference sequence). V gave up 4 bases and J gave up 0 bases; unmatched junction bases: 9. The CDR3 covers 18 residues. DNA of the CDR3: TGTGCCAGCAGCCGCAACAGGGGGTTTTACTCTGGGGCCAACGTCCTGACTTTC. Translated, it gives CASSRNRGFYSGANVLTF.

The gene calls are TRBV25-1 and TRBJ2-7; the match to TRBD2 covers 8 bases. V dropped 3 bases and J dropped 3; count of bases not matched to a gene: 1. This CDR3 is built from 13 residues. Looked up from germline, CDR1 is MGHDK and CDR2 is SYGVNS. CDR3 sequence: CASSEREVYEQYF. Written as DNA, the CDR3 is TGTGCCAGCAGTGAGCGGGAGGTCTACGAGCAGTACTTC.

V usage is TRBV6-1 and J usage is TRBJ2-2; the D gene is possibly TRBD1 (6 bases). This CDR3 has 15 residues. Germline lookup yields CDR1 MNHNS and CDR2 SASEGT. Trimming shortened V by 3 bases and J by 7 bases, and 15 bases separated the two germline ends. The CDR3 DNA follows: TGTGCCAGCAGTGACCCCCCGACAGGCTTCGGGGAGCTGTTTTTT. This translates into CASSDPPTGFGELFF.

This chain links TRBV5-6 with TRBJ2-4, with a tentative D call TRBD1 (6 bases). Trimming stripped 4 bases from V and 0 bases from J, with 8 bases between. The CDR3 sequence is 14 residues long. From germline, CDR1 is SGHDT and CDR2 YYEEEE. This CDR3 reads CASSLGQAKNIQYF. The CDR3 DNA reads TGTGCCAGCAGCCTGGGACAAGCCAAAAACATTCAGTACTTC.

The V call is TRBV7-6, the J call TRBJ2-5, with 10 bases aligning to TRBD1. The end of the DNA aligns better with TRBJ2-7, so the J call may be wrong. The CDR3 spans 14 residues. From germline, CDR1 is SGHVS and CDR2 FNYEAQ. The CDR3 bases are TGTGCCAGCAGCCCGCGGACAGGGGGGGACGAGCAGTACTTC. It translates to CASSPRTGGDEQYF.